Below, 3 T cell receptor beta chains from the same sample are listed, as sequenced in a study of shared clonotypes between healthy human individuals. Method: immunoSEQ multiplex PCR; TCRdb's copy keeps in-frame clones and lacks some. The table includes around 500,000 clones, 70% to 80% detected once. The specimen was PBMCs. Receptor source: a woman aged 40-49 years in good health. Some clones in this sample may be carry-over from other donors' samples.

The genes are TRBV4-3 and TRBJ2-5, with D possibly called TRBD1 or TRBD2 (6 bases each). Germline CDR1 LGHNA, CDR2 YSLEER. Trimming removed 2 bases at V and 5 bases at J, with 18 bases between. This CDR3 region has 16 residues. In nucleotides, the CDR3 is TGCGCCAGCAGCCAACATCGCTTAGGGGGGCTGGAGACCCAGTACTTC. It yields the protein CASSQHRLGGLETQYF.

This clone was seen a single time. This chain links TRBV10-3 with TRBJ1-2; tentatively, D is TRBD1 (5 bases). The germline V and J ends were trimmed by 0 bases and 8 bases, with 10 bases remaining between them. The CDR3 sequence is 13 residues long. The germline V gene has CDR1 ENHRY and CDR2 SYGVKD. This CDR3 is CAISESAGWGYTF. CDR3 nucleotides: TGTGCCATCAGTGAGTCGGCAGGGTGGGGCTACACCTTC.

This clone was recorded a few times. Different DNA sequences within this sample yield the same CDR3. This chain links TRBV7-9 with TRBJ1-5, with D unclear. This CDR3 has 12 amino acids. From germline, CDR1 is SEHNR and CDR2 FQNEAQ (reference sequence). Trimming pared 1 base from V and 5 bases from J, leaving 3 bases between. The CDR3 reads CASSLDHQPQHF. Written as DNA, the CDR3 is TGTGCCAGCAGCTTAGACCATCAGCCCCAGCATTTT.